This TCR beta chain was recovered during a study of human T cells and chemical hapten exposure. This CDR3 region has 13 residues. The germline V gene has CDR1 SGHVS and CDR2 FNYEAQ. Trimming stripped 5 bases from V and 3 bases from J, with 10 bases between. Documented time point: pre-sensitization, week 0. Treatment meaning: therapeutic diphenylcyclopropenone sensitization with weekly scalp DPC. TCRdb itself ran the RACE reads through MiXCR, one entry per CDR3 protein. The sample yields 300,000 to 400,000 distinct CDR3 sequences, 4.5% to 6% seen once. This clonotype was counted between two and nine times.

The chain is built from TRBV7-6 and TRBJ1-1; D perhaps matches TRBD1 (5 bases). The clonotype comes from a woman aged 45-59 years with alopecia areata. Some clones in this sample may be carry-over from other donors' samples. The material sequenced was whole blood, taken in connection with sensitization to the hapten diphenylcyclopropenone (DPC). The CDR3 here is CASSEGTDTEAFF. CDR3 DNA: TGTGCCAGCAGCGAAGGGACGGACACTGAAGCTTTCTTT. The full variable domain, with the rest looked up from reference TRBV7-6 and TRBJ1-1, is GAGVSQSPRYKVTKRGQDVALRCDPISGHVSLYWYRQALGQGPEFLTYFNYEAQQDKSGLPNDRFSAERPEGSISTLTIQRTEQRDSAMYRCASSEGTDTEAFFGQGTRLTVV.